This is a list of T cell receptor beta chains from one sample in a study of spatial heterogeneity in lung cancer. TCRdb fed the 5' RACE reads into MiXCR, producing one record per CDR3 protein. The table lists tens of thousands of distinct CDR3 sequences, 7% of them singletons, with 14% in the top ten. Sequenced here: PBMCs, sampled at surgery. Receptors were obtained from a male donor with early-stage non-small cell lung cancer. Each CDR3 is given with its conserved first and last residue. D genes are given only for firm matches. Size tells how often a clone was seen (once, few, many) or the class of an expanded clone, and some rows leave it out.

J gene | V gene | clone size | D gene | CDR3 protein | CDR3 DNA
TRBJ2-3 | TRBV18 | NA | NA | CASSPWLGDTQYF | TGTGCCAGCTCACCATGGCTGGGAGATACGCAGTATTTT
TRBJ1-5 | TRBV7-8 | many | NA | CASSPGTSNQPQHF | TGTGCCAGCAGCCCTGGAACTAGCAATCAGCCCCAGCATTTT
TRBJ2-5 | TRBV20-1 | NA | NA | CSASTVQETQYF | TGCAGTGCTAGCACAGTCCAAGAGACCCAGTACTTC
TRBJ2-7 | TRBV7-2 | few | NA | CASSHQGGRKNEQYF | TGTGCCAGCAGCCATCAGGGGGGGAGAAAAAACGAGCAGTACTTC
TRBJ2-7 | TRBV20-1 | medium-sized | NA | CSATSETSYEQYF | TGCAGTGCTACTAGCGAGACCTCCTACGAGCAGTACTTC
TRBJ2-6 | TRBV6-1 | NA | TRBD1 | CASTLTGGSGANVLTF | TGTGCCAGCACGCTGACAGGGGGCTCTGGGGCCAACGTCCTGACTTTC
TRBJ1-2 | TRBV5-1 | NA | NA | CASSLRQAYGYTF | TGCGCCAGCAGCTTGAGGCAGGCCTATGGCTACACCTTC
TRBJ2-3 | TRBV27 | medium-sized | NA | CATRRGTWVPDTQYF | TGTGCCACAAGAAGAGGGACCTGGGTCCCAGATACGCAGTATTTT
TRBJ1-1 | TRBV27 | few | TRBD1 | CASLRTGARNTEAFF | TGTGCCAGCTTGAGGACAGGGGCCCGGAACACTGAAGCTTTCTTT
TRBJ1-2 | TRBV11-2 | many | NA | CASSLGGPYGYTF | TGTGCCAGCAGCTTGGGGGGGCCCTATGGCTACACCTTC
TRBJ2-7 | TRBV10-3 | many | NA | CAISVSRDEQYF | TGTGCCATCAGTGTATCGCGTGACGAGCAGTACTTC
TRBJ1-4 | TRBV4-2 | few | NA | CASSQVQGEGDDEKLFF | TGTGCCAGCAGCCAGGTACAAGGGGAGGGCGATGATGAAAAACTGTTTTTT
TRBJ1-2 | TRBV19 | NA | NA | CASIPAGTADYGYTF | TGTGCCAGTATCCCGGCAGGTACGGCTGACTATGGCTACACCTTC
TRBJ2-5 | TRBV14 | many | TRBD1 | CASSRQTGPTETQYF | TGTGCCAGCAGCCGACAGACAGGGCCGACGGAGACCCAGTACTTC
TRBJ2-5 | TRBV3-1 | many | NA | CASSQGPGPLPKTQYF | TGTGCCAGCAGCCAGGGACCGGGACCCTTGCCGAAGACCCAGTACTTC
TRBJ2-3 | TRBV12-3/TRBV12-4 | many | NA | CASSRAGTSTDTQYF | TGTGCCAGCAGTAGGGCCGGGACTAGCACAGATACGCAGTATTTT
TRBJ2-3 | TRBV27 | few | TRBD2 | CASSHRTSGSTDTQYF | TGTGCCAGCAGTCACCGGACTAGCGGGAGTACAGATACGCAGTATTTT
TRBJ1-3 | TRBV28 | NA | NA | CASSLFQATSGNTIYF | TGTGCCAGCAGTTTGTTCCAGGCGACCTCTGGAAACACCATATATTTT
TRBJ1-5 | TRBV6-1 | few | TRBD1 | CASTEWRGQPYQPQHF | TGTGCCAGCACTGAATGGAGGGGACAGCCATATCAGCCCCAGCATTTT
TRBJ1-3 | TRBV28 | many | TRBD1 | CASSGSGTGFFTIYF | TGTGCCAGCAGTGGATCCGGGACAGGGTTTTTCACCATATATTTT
TRBJ2-1 | TRBV5-1 | NA | NA | CASSLEGGMGNEQFF | TGCGCCAGCAGCTTGGAAGGCGGGATGGGAAATGAGCAGTTCTTC
TRBJ2-4 | TRBV11-2 | NA | TRBD1 | CASQGTGGESAKNIQYF | TGTGCCAGCCAAGGGACAGGGGGCGAATCGGCCAAAAACATTCAGTACTTC
TRBJ2-1 | TRBV24-1 | NA | TRBD2 | CATSDRLASFARNEQFF | TGTGCCACCAGTGACCGACTAGCCTCTTTTGCACGCAATGAGCAGTTCTTC
TRBJ2-3 | TRBV24-1 | many | TRBD2 | CATSDYPTSGSTDTQYF | TGTGCCACCAGTGATTACCCGACTAGCGGGAGCACAGATACGCAGTATTTT
TRBJ2-1 | TRBV3-1 | many | NA | CASSQVGSINEQFF | TGTGCCAGCAGCCAAGTCGGGAGTATCAATGAGCAGTTCTTC
TRBJ1-5 | TRBV28 | many | TRBD1 | CASSSQGRPQHF | TGTGCCAGCAGTTCACAGGGGAGGCCCCAGCATTTT
TRBJ1-2 | TRBV5-1 | many | NA | CASSPEGFNYGYTF | TGCGCCAGCAGCCCCGAAGGGTTTAACTATGGCTACACCTTC
TRBJ1-5 | TRBV20-1 | few | NA | CSGGRINQPQHF | TGCAGTGGTGGCAGAATAAATCAGCCCCAGCATTTT
TRBJ1-2 | TRBV12-3/TRBV12-4 | many | NA | CASSFPGGGRGYTF | TGTGCCAGCAGTTTCCCCGGAGGAGGACGTGGCTACACCTTC
TRBJ2-5 | TRBV20-1 | medium-sized | NA | CSARDTGWGLNNPEETQYF | TGCAGTGCTAGAGATACGGGCTGGGGCCTGAATAATCCAGAAGAGACCCAGTACTTC
TRBJ1-2 | TRBV11-2 | many | NA | CASSQNQGYLYGYTF | TGTGCCAGCAGCCAAAACCAGGGGTACCTCTATGGCTACACCTTC
TRBJ2-7 | TRBV12-3/TRBV12-4 | NA | TRBD2 | CASRSSGTTYEQYF | TGTGCCAGCAGGTCTTCCGGGACTACTTACGAGCAGTACTTC
TRBJ1-4 | TRBV9 | many | NA | CASSKSSDRNEKLFF | TGTGCCAGCAGCAAATCCTCGGACCGAAATGAAAAACTGTTTTTT
TRBJ2-1 | TRBV10-3 | many | TRBD2 | CAIRRGPSGSQGEQFF | TGTGCCATCAGGAGAGGCCCTAGCGGGAGCCAAGGAGAGCAGTTCTTC
TRBJ2-1 | TRBV27 | few | NA | CASSFTLLYNEQFF | TGTGCCAGCAGTTTTACCCTTCTCTACAATGAGCAGTTCTTC
TRBJ2-5 | TRBV28 | many | TRBD2 | CAIHGGRDQETQYF | TGTGCCATCCACGGGGGGAGGGACCAAGAGACCCAGTACTTC
TRBJ2-3 | TRBV20-1 | few | TRBD2 | CSAPPGGRGEDTQYF | TGCAGTGCTCCGCCGGGCGGGAGAGGCGAAGATACGCAGTATTTT
TRBJ2-2 | TRBV20-1 | many | NA | CSAQKGLSTGELFF | TGCAGTGCGCAGAAGGGCCTTTCCACCGGGGAGCTGTTTTTT
TRBJ2-2 | TRBV9 | NA | NA | CASSVVSGPRAGELFF | TGTGCCAGCAGCGTAGTAAGTGGCCCAAGGGCCGGGGAGCTGTTTTTT
TRBJ1-2 | TRBV2 | NA | NA | CASSEAVGGIYGYTF | TGTGCCAGCAGTGAAGCTGTGGGGGGCATCTATGGCTACACCTTC
TRBJ2-7 | TRBV12-3/TRBV12-4 | few | TRBD2 | CASSPPSGIYEQYF | TGTGCCAGCAGTCCGCCTAGCGGGATCTACGAGCAGTACTTC
TRBJ2-7 | TRBV13 | NA | NA | CASSLGSQGQIMWDYEQYF | TGTGCCAGCAGCCTAGGCTCACAGGGTCAAATTATGTGGGACTACGAGCAGTACTTC
TRBJ1-5 | TRBV28 | NA | NA | CASGSGGPNNQPQHF | TGTGCCAGCGGAAGCGGGGGCCCTAACAATCAGCCCCAGCATTTT
TRBJ1-6 | TRBV28 | many | NA | CASSVSGGSPLHF | TGTGCCAGCAGTGTTAGCGGAGGTTCACCCCTCCACTTT
TRBJ2-7 | TRBV20-1 | many | TRBD1 | CSASLGQGLNEQYF | TGCAGTGCTAGTTTGGGACAGGGGTTGAACGAGCAGTACTTC
TRBJ1-1 | TRBV20-1 | many | NA | CSAKGPNTEAFF | TGCAGTGCAAAAGGGCCGAACACTGAAGCTTTCTTT
TRBJ1-6 | TRBV6-1 | few | NA | CASATGRNSPLHF | TGTGCCAGCGCAACAGGGAGGAATTCACCCCTCCACTTT
TRBJ2-3 | TRBV20-1 | many | NA | CSAILLDQRGDTQYF | TGCAGTGCTATTCTACTAGATCAGAGAGGAGATACGCAGTATTTT
TRBJ2-6 | TRBV6-5 | many | TRBD1 | CASTRQTGGSGANVLTF | TGTGCCAGCACTAGACAGACAGGGGGCTCTGGGGCCAACGTCCTGACTTTC
TRBJ1-1 | TRBV20-1 | few | TRBD1 | CSARGGQENTEAFF | TGCAGTGCTAGAGGTGGACAGGAGAACACTGAAGCTTTCTTT
TRBJ1-1 | TRBV5-6 | many | NA | CASSKNTEAFF | TGTGCCAGCAGCAAGAACACTGAAGCTTTCTTT
TRBJ1-1 | TRBV9 | many | NA | CASTPVGEEAFF | TGTGCCAGCACCCCCGTGGGGGAGGAGGCTTTCTTT
TRBJ1-1 | TRBV2 | many | NA | CASSSQASNTEAFF | TGTGCCAGCAGTTCACAGGCTTCGAACACTGAAGCTTTCTTT
TRBJ1-5 | TRBV12-5 | few | NA | CASGLGGPNQPQHF | TGTGCTAGTGGTTTGGGTGGGCCCAATCAGCCCCAGCATTTT
TRBJ1-4 | TRBV5-4 | many | NA | CASSAEGGIYEKLFF | TGTGCCAGCAGCGCAGAGGGGGGTATTTATGAAAAACTGTTTTTT
TRBJ1-6 | TRBV5-1 | many | NA | CASSLNLQGYNSPLHF | TGCGCCAGCAGCCTTAACCTACAGGGCTATAATTCACCCCTCCACTTT
TRBJ2-3 | TRBV12-3/TRBV12-4 | many | TRBD1 | CASSLTGDTQYF | TGTGCCAGCAGTTTGACAGGGGATACGCAGTATTTT
TRBJ1-6 | TRBV27 | few | TRBD1 | CASSLWGTEGSSPLHF | TGTGCCAGCAGTTTATGGGGGACAGAGGGTAGTTCACCCCTCCACTTT
TRBJ2-1 | TRBV10-3 | many | NA | CAISRNQVDEQFF | TGTGCCATCAGTCGCAACCAGGTCGATGAGCAGTTCTTC